This TCR beta chain was documented in a study of blood T cell repertoires in COVID-19. Clones were read by immunoSEQ multiplex PCR, and TCRdb kept only the in-frame ones, dropping some. The sample records fewer than 500,000 clones, about 85% being singletons. From germline, CDR1 is SNHLY and CDR2 FYNNEI. The CDR3 runs to 14 residues. V lost 2 bases, J lost 2 bases, and 9 bases lay in between. Participants' reported clinical history set cohort assignment. The sequence was collected from a woman aged 18-35 years with acute COVID-19. The chain is built from TRBV2 and TRBJ1-2; D ambiguous. The specimen was PBMCs or T cells enriched from blood (not recorded which). CDR3 amino acids: CASSELFVNYGYTF. CDR3 in DNA: TGTGCCAGCAGTGAACTCTTCGTCAACTATGGCTACACCTTC.